This T cell receptor (beta chain) was observed in a study of glioma-infiltrating T cells after dendritic cell vaccination. No glioblastoma patient carried an isocitrate dehydrogenase mutation. Generated by immunoSEQ multiplex PCR, the TCRdb table keeps only in-frame clones and is missing some. The profile shows tens of thousands of clones, 80% to 90% of them singletons. The source material was blood, sampled before dendritic cell vaccination. This TCR derives from a human donor with glioblastoma.

CDR3 in amino acids: CAWRSTGGRSNQPQHF. The CDR3 nucleotides are TGTGCCTGGAGATCGACAGGGGGCCGAAGCAATCAGCCCCAGCATTTT. The chain recombines TRBV30 with TRBJ1-5; 10 nucleotides agree with TRBD1. In germline, CDR1 is GTSNPN, CDR2 SVGIG (reference sequence). The CDR3 is 16 residues long. V gave up 3 bases and J gave up 1 base; unmatched junction bases: 6.